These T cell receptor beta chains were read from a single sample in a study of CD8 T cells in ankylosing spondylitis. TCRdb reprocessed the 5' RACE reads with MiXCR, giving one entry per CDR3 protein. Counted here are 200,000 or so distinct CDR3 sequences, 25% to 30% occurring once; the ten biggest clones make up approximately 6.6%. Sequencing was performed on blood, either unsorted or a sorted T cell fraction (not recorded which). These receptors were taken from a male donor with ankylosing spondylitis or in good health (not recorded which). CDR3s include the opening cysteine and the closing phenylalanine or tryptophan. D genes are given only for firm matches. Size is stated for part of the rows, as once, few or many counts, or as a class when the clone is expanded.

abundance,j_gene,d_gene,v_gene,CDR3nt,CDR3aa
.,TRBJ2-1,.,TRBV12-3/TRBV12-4,TGTGCCAGCAGTTTACTCTTAGGGGTGGGAGAGCAGTTCTTC,CASSLLLGVGEQFF
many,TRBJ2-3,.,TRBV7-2,TGTGCCAGCAGCTTAGCTGTCGGGAGTGGGGATACGCAGTATTTT,CASSLAVGSGDTQYF
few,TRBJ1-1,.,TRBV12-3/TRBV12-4,TGTGCCAGCAGTTTACGGGTGGTGGAAGCTTTCTTT,CASSLRVVEAFF
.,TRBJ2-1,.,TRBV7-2,TGTGCCAGCAGCTTAGCCTACCCCTCCTACAATGAGCAGTTCTTC,CASSLAYPSYNEQFF
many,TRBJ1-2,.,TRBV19,TGTGCCAGTAGTTTTCTGGCAGGGCGCTATGGCTACACCTTC,CASSFLAGRYGYTF
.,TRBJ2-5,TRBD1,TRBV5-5,TGTGCCAGCAGCTTTAGGACAGGCCAAGAGACCCAGTACTTC,CASSFRTGQETQYF
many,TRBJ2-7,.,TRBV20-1,TGCAGTGCTAGAGATCTCGAGCGCCAGACAGACGAGCAGTACTTC,CSARDLERQTDEQYF
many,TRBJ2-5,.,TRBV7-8,TGTGCCAGCAGCTCAATGACAGAAGAGACCCAGTACTTC,CASSSMTEETQYF
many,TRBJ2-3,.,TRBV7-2,TGTGCCAGCAGCTTAGCGGGACCAAGCACAGATACGCAGTATTTT,CASSLAGPSTDTQYF
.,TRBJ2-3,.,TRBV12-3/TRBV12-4,TGTGCCAGCATCCCCCAGCTAGCCCGTCGCACAGATACGCAGTATTTT,CASIPQLARRTDTQYF
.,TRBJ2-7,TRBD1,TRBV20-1,TGCAGTGCTAGAGGTCTTAGGACAGGGGGTGTCTACGAGCAGTACTTC,CSARGLRTGGVYEQYF
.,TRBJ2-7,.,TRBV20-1,TGCAGTGCCCAGGATCGCGGCTCCTCCGAGCAGTACTTC,CSAQDRGSSEQYF
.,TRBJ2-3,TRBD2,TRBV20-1,TGCAGTGCTAGAGTCCCGGGACTAGGAACAGATACGCAGTATTTT,CSARVPGLGTDTQYF
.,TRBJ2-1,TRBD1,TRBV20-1,TGCAGTGCTTTGAAACCGGGACAGGGGTCCTACAATGAGCAGTTCTTC,CSALKPGQGSYNEQFF
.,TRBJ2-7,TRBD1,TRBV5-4,TGTGCCAGCAGCTCCCCCCGGGACAGGGGACTCTCCTACGAGCAGTACTTC,CASSSPRDRGLSYEQYF
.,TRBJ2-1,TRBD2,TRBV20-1,TGCAGTGCTAGATTAGCGGGAGGGCCAGGTGAGCAGTTCTTC,CSARLAGGPGEQFF
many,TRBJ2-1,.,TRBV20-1,TGCAGTGCTAGTCACGGGGTCAATTACAATGAGCAGTTCTTC,CSASHGVNYNEQFF